Detailed here is one TCR beta chain. Combining a sample-barcoded 5' primer with a J-beta primer mix, a second PCR ran for roughly 7 to 12 cycles. TCRdb re-called the 5' RACE reads with MiXCR, one entry per CDR3 protein. Of 1.8 million or so distinct CDR3 sequences listed, about two fifths are singletons. This specimen comes from a study of blood T cells in healthy people across ages. Trimming cost V 4 bases and J 0 bases, with 25 bases left between them. The CDR3 consists of 19 residues. CDR1 and CDR2 (germline): LGHNA, YSLEER. The rearrangement uses TRBV4-3 and TRBJ2-7; D possibly corresponds to TRBD2 (6 bases). This TCR came from a human donor in good health. Material: blood. This chain's CDR3 is CASSRSRPQSAGSSYEQYF. CDR3 nucleotides: TGCGCCAGCAGCCGCTCGAGACCCCAGTCAGCGGGTAGCTCCTACGAGCAGTACTTC.